These 24 T cell receptor beta chains originate from one sample sequenced in a study of prognosis after radiotherapy for stage I lung cancer. Multiplex PCR in two rounds served to amplify TCR beta CDR3 from genomic DNA. First-round PCR employed TRBV- and TRBJ-specific primers for each gene. TCRdb re-called the multiplex PCR reads through MiXCR, storing one row per CDR3 protein. The profile shows some 30,000 distinct CDR3 sequences, 40% to 55% of them singletons. Sequenced here: PBMCs, sampled before or after stereotactic body radiation therapy (not recorded which). The receptor set was obtained from a donor over 45 with non-small cell lung cancer.

As concerns this clonotype: An end of the junction differs from the germline gene, which may be a read error. The chain joins TRBV24-1 to TRBJ2-2; D ambiguous. Germline CDR1 reads KGHDR; CDR2 reads SFDVKD. The CDR3 consists of 15 residues. The DNA for the CDR3 is TGTGCCGCCAGTGACTCTACAACGAACACCTGGGAGCTGTTTTTT. Encoded protein: CAASDSTTNTWELFF.

The chain couples TRBV12-3 or TRBV12-4 to TRBJ2-3; no clear D gene. The CDR3 runs to 14 residues. The germline V and J ends were trimmed by 8 bases and 6 bases, with 18 bases remaining between them. For the CDR3, the DNA is TGTGCCAGCGTAATTCGCGGCTCCCCGGATACGCAGTATTTT. Its protein is CASVIRGSPDTQYF.

In its sample, this clonotype ranks as medium-sized. The rearrangement joins TRBV27 to TRBJ2-7; the D is unclear. From germline, CDR1 is MNHEY and CDR2 SMNVEV (reference sequence). V lost 3 bases, J lost 5 bases, and 14 bases lay in between. This CDR3 has 14 amino acids. CDR3 DNA sequence: TGTGCCAGCAGTTTTGAACGATGGGCCCACGAGCAGTACTTC. The encoded protein is CASSFERWAHEQYF.

This clonotype was recorded at least ten times. V gene TRBV9 combines with J gene TRBJ2-5; D perhaps matches TRBD1 (7 bases). Trimming left V 5 bases short and J 4 bases short, with 12 bases between. From germline, CDR1 is SGDLS and CDR2 YYNGEE. This CDR3 is 13 amino acids long. This chain's CDR3 is CASSAQGGETQYF. CDR3 in DNA: TGTGCCAGCAGTGCCCAGGGGGGAGAGACCCAGTACTTC.

The chain is built from TRBV4-1 and TRBJ2-7; 12 positions match TRBD2. This CDR3 spans 17 amino acids. The J segment lost 3 bases and the V segment lost 0 bases, leaving 6 bases of the junction unmatched. Looked up from germline, CDR1 is MGHRA and CDR2 is YSYEKL. As DNA, the CDR3 is TGCGCCAGCAGCCAAGATACGACTAGCGGGAGTTTCTACGAGCAGTACTTC. Amino acids: CASSQDTTSGSFYEQYF.

Within the sample, this clonotype is medium-sized. The genes are TRBV28 and TRBJ2-2; D is possibly TRBD2 (5 bases). The ends were cut back, 8 bases at V and 5 bases at J, with 9 bases in the middle. The CDR3 covers 12 residues. CDR1 is MDHEN, CDR2 SYDVKM, per germline. The CDR3 sequence is CASQRGTGELFF. CDR3 nucleotide sequence: TGTGCCAGCCAACGGGGAACCGGGGAGCTGTTTTTT.

The rearrangement uses TRBV30 and TRBJ1-2; a weak D match, TRBD1 (5 bases). The CDR3 has 15 amino acids. Germline V gene lookup returns CDR1 GTSNPN and CDR2 SVGIG (reference sequence). The V and J ends lost 3 bases and 4 bases respectively, with 18 bases between them. In nucleotides, the CDR3 is TGTGCCTGGAGATACATAGGCAGGGTGGGCTATGGCTACACCTTC. Residues: CAWRYIGRVGYGYTF.

The rearrangement uses TRBV5-1 and TRBJ2-5; 7 nucleotides line up with TRBD2. V lost 3 bases and J lost 11; bases outside the gene matches: 7. The CDR3 spans 12 residues. Germline assignment: CDR1 SGHRS and CDR2 YFSETQ. CDR3 protein: CASSYWDYGQYF. DNA of the CDR3: TGCGCCAGCAGCTATTGGGACTACGGGCAGTACTTC.

About this clonotype itself: This clone may be a read error of a much larger clone one base away. The V gene is TRBV6-2 or TRBV6-3, the J gene TRBJ2-2; possible D gene TRBD1, 5 bases. CDR1 is MNHEY, CDR2 SVGEGT, per germline. The CDR3 covers 14 residues. The V end was cut by 0 bases, the J end by 13 bases, with 15 bases between. CDR3 in amino acids: CASSYSTVIQGLFF. Written as DNA, the CDR3 is TGTGCCAGCAGTTACTCGACAGTAATCCAGGGGCTGTTTTTT.

In its sample, this clonotype was seen many times. V and J are TRBV6-8 and TRBJ2-7; the match to TRBD2 covers 7 bases. This CDR3 comprises 14 residues. V lost 8 bases, J lost 2 bases, and 9 bases stayed unmatched. The germline CDR1 and CDR2 sequences are MNHGY and SAAAGT. The CDR3 coding sequence is TGTGCCAGCCTCACCCTCGGGAGGACCTACGAGCAGTACTTC. It encodes CASLTLGRTYEQYF.

This clonotype appeared a few times. The chain is built from TRBV7-2 and TRBJ1-3, with unresolved D. Germline loops: CDR1 SGHTA, CDR2 FQGNSA. The CDR3 is made up of 15 amino acids. V was cut by 1 base and J by 0 bases, with 7 bases left in between. The CDR3 DNA is TGTGCCAGCAGCTTAGTACCACACTCTGGAAACACCATATATTTT. It yields the protein CASSLVPHSGNTIYF.

The sample holds many counts of this clonotype. This chain joins TRBV7-2 and TRBJ1-6; no reliable D call. The CDR3 totals 15 residues. Germline lookup yields CDR1 SGHTA and CDR2 FQGNSA. Between the trimmed V and J ends, which lost 5 bases and 11 bases, there was a span of 19 bases. The CDR3 reads CASSPLLTALTPLHF. CDR3 coding DNA: TGTGCCAGCAGCCCACTATTGACCGCCCTGACACCCCTCCACTTT.

This clonotype was counted only a few times. This chain connects TRBV5-4 to TRBJ2-1; 10 positions agree with TRBD2. The germline V gene encodes CDR1 SGHNT and CDR2 YYREEE (reference sequence). CDR3 length: 15 amino acids. The junction had 3 bases not matched to a gene; V was cut back by 4 bases and J by 2 bases. This CDR3 reads CASSQTSGAYNEQFF. The CDR3 DNA follows: TGTGCCAGCAGCCAAACTAGCGGGGCCTACAATGAGCAGTTCTTC.

The chain carries TRBV7-9 and TRBJ2-1; 8 positions agree with TRBD2. V shed 10 bases, J shed 1 base, and the junction held 9 bases outside the gene matches. The length of the CDR3 is 15 residues. Germline values: CDR1 SEHNR, CDR2 FQNEAQ (reference sequence). The CDR3 sequence: CAITGGVSSYNEQFF. Here the CDR3 DNA reads TGTGCCATCACCGGGGGGGTGTCTTCCTACAATGAGCAGTTCTTC.

This clonotype was seen at least ten times. The chain links TRBV7-2 to TRBJ2-7, with unresolved D. This CDR3 is built from 14 residues. Germline assignment: CDR1 SGHTA and CDR2 FQGNSA. The V and J ends lost 2 bases and 5 bases respectively, with 13 bases between them. The CDR3 loop is CASSLLLGNHEQYF. CDR3 nucleotide sequence: TGTGCCAGCAGCTTACTGCTAGGGAACCACGAGCAGTACTTC. Drawing the rest from reference TRBV7-2 and TRBJ2-7, the complete variable domain is GAGVSQSPSNKVTEKGKDVELRCDPISGHTALYWYRQSLGQGLEFLIYFQGNSAPDKSGLPSDRFSAERTGGSVSTLTIQRTQQEDSAVYLCASSLLLGNHEQYFGPGTRLTVT.

The chain joins TRBV7-3 to TRBJ2-2; 7 bases align to TRBD2. Germline CDR1 and CDR2: SGHTA and FQGTGA. The J segment lost 6 bases and the V segment lost 5 bases, leaving 12 bases of the junction unmatched. The CDR3 runs to 16 residues. The DNA of the CDR3 is TGTGCCAGCAGCCCTGTACTAGCGAGGGGAGCCGGGGAGCTGTTTTTT. This codes for CASSPVLARGAGELFF. Based on the CDR3 plus reference TRBV7-3 and TRBJ2-2, the full variable domain is GAGVSQTPSNKVTEKGKYVELRCDPISGHTALYWYRQSLGQGPEFLIYFQGTGAADDSGLPNDRFFAVRPEGSVSTLKIQRTERGDSAVYLCASSPVLARGAGELFFGEGSRLTVL.

Remarks on this clonotype: Just one base apart from a much larger clone, this may be a read error. As the CDR3 is not closed by the conserved phenylalanine or tryptophan, this likely results from a read error. J is TRBJ2-3 and V is TRBV7-3, with D hard to call. The germline V gene encodes CDR1 SGHTA and CDR2 FQGTGA. Between the trimmed V and J ends, which lost 5 bases and 5 bases, there was a span of 14 bases. The CDR3 is 14 residues long. CDR3 region: CASSPTGLRDTQYS. In DNA form, the CDR3 reads TGTGCCAGCAGCCCAACGGGCCTACGAGATACGCAGTATTCT.

This sequence joins TRBV6-1 and TRBJ2-7; 7 bases agree with TRBD1. CDR1 is MNHNS, CDR2 SASEGT, per germline. CDR3 length: 18 amino acids. V lost 6 bases and J lost 2; bases outside the gene matches: 19. DNA of the CDR3: TGTGCCAGCAGCGAAAGTGAGGGATCCGGGACAGTCCCCTACGAGCAGTACTTC. This encodes CASSESEGSGTVPYEQYF.

As regards this clonotype: An end of the junction does not agree with germline; a read error may underlie this. This chain uses TRBV24-1 with TRBJ1-5, with 7 bases identical to TRBD1. Germline CDR1 KGHDR, CDR2 SFDVKD. The CDR3 loop spans 15 amino acids. The CDR3 DNA sequence: TGTGCCACCAGCCAAGGGGGCCTCAGGAATCAGCACCAGCATTTT. Its protein product is CATSQGGLRNQHQHF.

This clonotype was detected ten times or more. This chain links TRBV20-1 with TRBJ2-7, with a possible D match to TRBD1 (6 bases). The CDR3 contains 17 residues. Per the germline V gene, CDR1 is DFQATT and CDR2 is SNEGSKA (reference sequence). Deletions cut 0 bases from V and 0 bases from J, with 18 bases between. The CDR3 DNA is TGCAGTGCTAGAGATCGGTTAAGGGGGTGGAGCTCCTACGAGCAGTACTTC. Translating gives CSARDRLRGWSSYEQYF.

The CDR3 sequence: CATSDFPDRGRYEQYF. CDR3 in DNA: TGTGCCACCAGTGATTTCCCGGACAGGGGGCGCTACGAGCAGTACTTC. V gene TRBV24-1 combines with J gene TRBJ2-7; 11 bases align to TRBD1. In germline, CDR1 is KGHDR, CDR2 SFDVKD. The CDR3 is 16 residues long. V gave up 1 base and J gave up 3 bases; unmatched junction bases: 4.

A note on this clonotype: This likely traces to a read error, being one base from a far larger clone. This chain connects TRBV6-1 to TRBJ1-2, with 10 nucleotides matching TRBD1. The CDR3 runs 15 residues. Germline CDR1 and CDR2: MNHNS and SASEGT. The DNA of the CDR3 is TGTGCCAGCAGTTCCCGGGACAGGGGTGGCTATGTCTACACCTTC. The encoded protein is CASSSRDRGGYVYTF.

By share of the sample, this clonotype is medium-sized. This rearrangement joins TRBV11-2 to TRBJ2-2; 7 bases agree with TRBD1. Germline assignment: CDR1 SGHAT and CDR2 FQNNGV. CDR3 length equals 14 residues. J was trimmed by 7 bases and V by 4 bases; bases with no gene match: 6. For the CDR3, the DNA is TGTGCCAGCAGCTCCGTACAGGGGCGCGGGGAGCTGTTTTTT. It is translated as CASSSVQGRGELFF.

In this sample, this clonotype turned up many times. The chain recombines TRBV28 with TRBJ1-1, with D perhaps TRBD1 (5 bases). The V gene lost 8 bases and the J gene lost 3 bases, with 16 bases spanning the gap. Germline V CDR1 and CDR2: MDHEN, SYDVKM. The CDR3 covers 14 residues. DNA of the CDR3: TGTGCCAGCCCCGGGGCCGGGGCGGACACTGAAGCTTTCTTT. Amino acids: CASPGAGADTEAFF.